This T cell receptor beta chain was identified during a study of cytomegalovirus exposure and HLA in healthy donors. General study points: Accurate predictions that matched the HLA-A and HLA-B alleles of most subjects were reportedly made from TCR beta sequences.

The CDR3 spans 13 residues. V gave up 6 bases and J gave up 4 bases, with 9 bases separating them. Germline V gene lookup returns CDR1 MNHNY and CDR2 SVGAGI (reference sequence). Regarding this clone: Its antigen is as yet unknown.

Primers included in the PCR were 60 Vbeta and 13 Jbeta primers. Assay: immunoSEQ multiplex PCR; the TCRdb copy retains only in-frame clones and omits some. Of some 180,000 clones listed, less than 80% are singletons. This clonotype originated in a man aged 18 to 29 in good health and CMV-seronegative. The sequenced sample was PBMCs. The V and J genes are TRBV6-6 and TRBJ1-4; TRBD1 is a possible D gene (5 bases). CDR3 coding DNA: TGTGCCAGCAGGCCAAGGGGTAATGAAAAACTGTTTTTT. The encoded protein is CASRPRGNEKLFF.